This TCR beta chain is from a study of Graves' ophthalmopathy and Graves' hyperthyroidism. General study results and limits: Distinction of ophthalmopathy from stable hyperthyroidism by a 13-signature model reached roughly 88% sensitivity and more than 65% specificity. With a specificity of roughly 72% and a sensitivity of 70% to 71%, the model predicted ophthalmopathy progression.

Amplified material comprised TCR beta CDR3 regions derived from RNA transcripts. The authors performed first-round RT-PCR with HTBI primers and then a second-round multiplex PCR. From the multiplex PCR reads, TCRdb called clonotypes with MiXCR, one entry per CDR3 protein. The sample consists of a few hundred thousand distinct CDR3 sequences, roughly 15% of them appearing once. V was clipped by 8 bases and J by 4 bases; unmatched bases: 6. This CDR3 region has 13 residues. Germline V lookup: CDR1 MNHEY, CDR2 SMNVEV (reference sequence). This clonotype was detected many times. What it binds is not known.

The source material was peripheral blood. The origin of this receptor is a woman aged 18-30 years with stable Graves' hyperthyroidism. J is TRBJ1-2 and V is TRBV27, with TRBD1 matching over 8 bases. The CDR3 coding sequence is TGTGCCAGCGGGGACAGGAGGAGCTATGGCTACACCTTC. Its translation is CASGDRRSYGYTF.